These 6 T cell receptor beta chains originate from one sample sequenced in a study of T cell responses to AZD1222 COVID-19 vaccine. Generated by immunoSEQ multiplex PCR, the TCRdb table keeps only in-frame clones and is missing some. The data show about 89,000 clones, with about 90% seen just once and less than 5.5% held by the top ten. Here the sequenced sample was peripheral blood, taken on day 0 of MenACWY control vaccination. These receptor sequences come from an adult in good health.

This clone was observed once. The rearrangement links TRBV4-3 to TRBJ1-1; unclear D gene. Per the germline V gene, CDR1 is LGHNA and CDR2 is YSLEER. The CDR3 length is 13 residues. The V and J ends lost 4 bases and 6 bases respectively, with 12 bases between them. In nucleotides, the CDR3 is TGCGCCAGCAGCCTAGAGAGGGTTTCTGAAGCTTTCTTT. Translated: CASSLERVSEAFF.

This chain joins TRBV5-1 and TRBJ2-3, with TRBD2 identical over 8 bases. In germline, CDR1 is SGHRS, CDR2 YFSETQ. V shed 5 bases and J 5 bases; nucleotides not matched to a gene: 7. The length of the CDR3 is 14 residues. CDR3 DNA: TGCGCCAGCAGTTCGAGCGGGAGCGTAGATACGCAGTATTTT. Its protein is CASSSSGSVDTQYF.

A single count supports this clone. The J gene is TRBJ1-5, the V gene TRBV19; the D gene is possibly TRBD1 (5 bases). Germline V lookup: CDR1 LNHDA, CDR2 SQIVND (reference sequence). The CDR3 runs to 16 residues. The V end was cut by 4 bases, the J end by 4 bases, with 17 bases between. The CDR3 DNA sequence: TGTGCCAGTAGTAGGGGGTCGGAGGTCAGGAATCAGCCCCAGCATTTT. This encodes CASSRGSEVRNQPQHF.

A note on this clone: A junction boundary mismatches the germline segment, possibly from a read error. The chain combines TRBV7-7 with TRBJ2-7, with 9 bases fitting TRBD2. This CDR3 region has 13 residues. Germline CDR1 SSHAT, CDR2 FNYEAQ (reference sequence). CDR3 loop: CASSPGLAHEQYF. The CDR3 DNA reads as TGTGCTAGCAGCCCGGGACTAGCCCACGAGCAGTACTTC.

The gene calls are TRBV6-4 and TRBJ2-2; no clear D gene. V was pared by 3 bases and J by 5 bases, with 7 bases between. Germline V lookup: CDR1 MRHNA, CDR2 SNTAGT. This CDR3 is 13 amino acids long. The chain's CDR3 is CASSDAVTGELFF. In DNA, the CDR3 is TGTGCCAGCAGTGATGCGGTTACCGGGGAGCTGTTTTTT.

The rearrangement uses TRBV3-1 (or the pseudogene TRBV3-2) and TRBJ1-4; D gene unclear. CDR3 size: 14 residues. The germline CDR1 and CDR2 sequences are LGHDT and YNNKEL (reference sequence). Deletions cut 0 bases from V and 8 bases from J, with 10 bases between. For the CDR3, the DNA is TGTGCCAGCAGCCAAGATTTGGCCAGCGAAAAACTGTTTTTT. This encodes CASSQDLASEKLFF.